The 32 T cell receptor beta chains listed next were all sequenced from one sample in a study of cytotoxic CD8 clonotypes in ibrutinib-treated CLL (dated by TCRdb to the early 2020s). The library was prepared using the immunoSEQ multiplex PCR assay. Entries here come from immuneACCESS through TCRdb and include only in-frame sequences with V and J called. Some clones fail to appear in such tables; in the studies checked, an unresolved V gene covers under half of the shortfall, and the cause of the remainder is unknown. Across this sample there are over 130,000 clones, with 80% seen only once. The ten largest make up about 7.6% of the sample. Here the sequenced sample was PBMCs, taken after 36 months of ibrutinib treatment. All receptors come from a human donor with chronic lymphocytic leukemia.

The chain joins TRBV7-6 to TRBJ1-4; TRBD1 matches 8 bases. Germline loops: CDR1 SGHVS, CDR2 FNYEAQ. V was pared by 0 bases and J by 7 bases, with 4 bases of the junction left unmatched. The CDR3 spans 15 residues. CDR3 sequence: CASSLARQGSEKLFF. The CDR3 bases are TGTGCCAGCAGCTTAGCGAGACAGGGGAGTGAAAAACTGTTTTTT.

The rearrangement uses TRBV4-2 and TRBJ1-1; a possible D gene is TRBD1 (6 bases). Trimming pared 4 bases from V and 0 bases from J, leaving 12 bases between. Germline V lookup: CDR1 LGHNA, CDR2 YNFKEQ. The CDR3 extends over 15 amino acids. The CDR3 DNA reads as TGTGCCAGCAGCCCGACAGGCCGTTTGAACACTGAAGCTTTCTTT. It specifies CASSPTGRLNTEAFF.

The V call is TRBV7-9, the J call TRBJ1-5; a possible D gene is TRBD1 (5 bases). The CDR3 sequence is 15 residues long. Trimming took 2 bases from V and 4 from J, leaving 12 bases between them. CDR1 and CDR2 (germline): SEHNR, FQNEAQ (reference sequence). CDR3 protein: CASSLLGGANQPQHF. In nucleotides, the CDR3 is TGTGCCAGCAGCTTATTGGGGGGAGCGAATCAGCCCCAGCATTTT.

This clone was found once. This rearrangement joins TRBV19 to TRBJ1-5; TRBD1 matches 9 bases. CDR1 LNHDA and CDR2 SQIVND come from the germline V gene (reference sequence). The V gene end was trimmed by 5 bases and the J gene end by 2 bases; junction bases not matched to a gene: 7. The CDR3 is made up of 16 amino acids. CDR3 loop: CASSGTGGAGNQPQHF. The DNA for the CDR3 is TGTGCCAGTAGTGGCACAGGGGGCGCGGGCAATCAGCCCCAGCATTTT.

This clone is categorized as medium-sized (0.01 to 0.1%). This chain connects TRBV25-1 to TRBJ2-2, with D tentatively TRBD1 or TRBD2 (5 bases each). The CDR3 runs 14 residues. Germline V gene sequence: CDR1 MGHDK, CDR2 SYGVNS. V was cut by 3 bases and J by 5 bases, with 10 bases left in between. The CDR3 sequence is CASSDTWGTGELFF. For the CDR3, the DNA is TGTGCCAGCAGTGACACGTGGGGGACCGGGGAGCTGTTTTTT.

The gene calls are TRBV29-1 and TRBJ2-1, with 8 bases that match TRBD2. Trimming removed 7 bases from V and 4 bases from J; junction bases left unmatched: 6. This CDR3 comprises 13 residues. The germline V gene encodes CDR1 SQVTM and CDR2 ANQGSEA. The chain's CDR3 is CSGAGVVYNEQFF. In nucleotides, the CDR3 is TGCAGCGGAGCGGGAGTGGTTTACAATGAGCAGTTCTTC.

The V call is TRBV7-9, the J call TRBJ1-1; no clear D gene. Trimming removed 5 bases at V and 5 bases at J, with 9 bases between. CDR1 is SEHNR and CDR2 is FQNEAQ in the germline V gene (reference sequence). The length of the CDR3 is 12 residues. CDR3 sequence (DNA): TGTGCCAGCAGCCTGGAACAGACTGAAGCTTTCTTT. Its protein product is CASSLEQTEAFF. The full variable domain, with the rest looked up from reference TRBV7-9 and TRBJ1-1, is DTGVSQNPRHKITKRGQNVTFRCDPISEHNRLYWYRQTLGQGPEFLTYFQNEAQLEKSRLLSDRFSAERPKGSFSTLEIQRTEQGDSAMYLCASSLEQTEAFFGQGTRLTVV.

In this sample, this clone turned up once. The chain is built from TRBV14 and TRBJ2-2; 7 bases are shared with TRBD1. V shed 5 bases and J 5 bases; nucleotides not matched to a gene: 8. Germline CDR1 reads SGHDN; CDR2 reads FVKESK. This CDR3 is built from 15 residues. The CDR3 protein is CASSSPGQKTGELFF. Here the CDR3 DNA reads TGTGCCAGCAGCAGCCCGGGACAGAAGACCGGGGAGCTGTTTTTT.

The CDR3 loop is CASSEDRGGTDTQYF. The CDR3 DNA is TGTGCCAGCAGCGAAGACAGGGGAGGCACAGATACGCAGTATTTT. V gene TRBV6-4 combines with J gene TRBJ2-3; TRBD1 agrees at 8 bases. V was clipped by 6 bases and J by 1 base; unmatched bases: 6. CDR1 MRHNA and CDR2 SNTAGT come from the germline V gene. This CDR3 has 15 amino acids.

This rearrangement joins TRBV29-1 to TRBJ2-3; the D is unclear. The V gene's germline CDR1 is SQVTM and CDR2 ANQGSEA. The CDR3 is 13 residues long. V lost 1 base, J lost 0 bases, and 5 bases lay in between. The CDR3 DNA sequence: TGCAGCGTTGAAGGCGGTAGCACAGATACGCAGTATTTT. Protein product: CSVEGGSTDTQYF.

The CDR3 region has the DNA TGTGCCAGCAGTTTAAAGGGGAATCAGCCCCAGCATTTT. Translating it yields CASSLKGNQPQHF. This chain connects TRBV27 to TRBJ1-5; possibly TRBD1 for D (5 bases). The CDR3 length is 13 residues. V was cut by 2 bases and J by 4 bases, with 6 bases left in between. CDR1 MNHEY and CDR2 SMNVEV come from the germline V gene (reference sequence).

This chain joins TRBV6-5 and TRBJ1-1, with a weak D call TRBD1 (6 bases). V lost 5 bases to trimming and J lost 5 bases, with 15 bases between them. The CDR3 loop spans 14 amino acids. Looked up from germline, CDR1 is MNHEY and CDR2 is SVGAGI. The chain's CDR3 is CASSPGQIRTEAFF. The DNA for the CDR3 is TGTGCCAGCAGTCCCGGACAGATCAGAACTGAAGCTTTCTTT.

The chain couples TRBV28 to TRBJ2-1, with 8 bases aligning to TRBD2. The length of the CDR3 is 15 residues. V gave up 3 bases and J gave up 6 bases; unmatched junction bases: 7. CDR1 is MDHEN and CDR2 is SYDVKM in the germline V gene. The CDR3 nucleotides read TGTGCCAGCAGTTTCGGCGGGGGGCTACCCAATGAGCAGTTCTTC. Encoded protein: CASSFGGGLPNEQFF. The full variable domain, with the rest looked up from reference TRBV28 and TRBJ2-1, is DVKVTQSSRYLVKRTGEKVFLECVQDMDHENMFWYRQDPGLGLRLIYFSYDVKMKEKGDIPEGYSVSREKKERFSLILESASTNQTSMYLCASSFGGGLPNEQFFGPGTRLTVL.

This clone has only a few counts. The CDR3 coding sequence is TGTGCCAGCAGCCTCGGGGGGTTCGGCACCGGGGAGCTGTTTTTT. Translation: CASSLGGFGTGELFF. The gene calls are TRBV6-5 and TRBJ2-2, with TRBD2 matching over 7 bases. V gave up 6 bases and J gave up 4 bases; unmatched junction bases: 8. The CDR3 extends over 15 amino acids. The germline CDR1 and CDR2 sequences are MNHEY and SVGAGI.

This chain joins TRBV28 and TRBJ2-7; D is ambiguous. Looked up from germline, CDR1 is MDHEN and CDR2 is SYDVKM. The CDR3 is made up of 11 amino acids. V shed 7 bases and J shed 1 base, with 5 bases lying between them. The CDR3 reads CASTTSYEQYF. CDR3 sequence (DNA): TGTGCCAGCACCACTTCCTACGAGCAGTACTTC.

The chain couples TRBV5-4 to TRBJ1-3; D ambiguous. The V gene lost 2 bases and the J gene lost 1 base, with 1 base spanning the gap. From germline, CDR1 is SGHNT and CDR2 YYREEE (reference sequence). CDR3 length: 12 residues. The DNA of the CDR3 is TGTGCCAGCAGCTTTTCTGGAAACACCATATATTTT. It yields the protein CASSFSGNTIYF.

This clone turned up a few times. This chain connects TRBV18 to TRBJ1-2; no firm D call. V lost 0 bases and J 7 bases, leaving 12 bases between the germline ends. Germline loops: CDR1 KGHSH, CDR2 LQKENI. The CDR3 spans 14 residues. The CDR3 DNA reads TGTGCCAGCTCACCACCGTCGAAGCCTGGTGGCTACACCTTC. Protein: CASSPPSKPGGYTF.

The chain carries TRBV13 and TRBJ2-1; TRBD2 matches at 8 bases. Germline-derived CDR1 and CDR2 are PRHDT and FYEKMQ (reference sequence). The trim removed 6 bases at V and 4 bases at J, leaving 8 bases unmatched. This CDR3 comprises 15 residues. In DNA form, the CDR3 reads TGTGCCAGCAGGTCCCGGCTAGCGGGTTACAATGAGCAGTTCTTC. This encodes CASRSRLAGYNEQFF.

This chain links TRBV5-6 with TRBJ2-7; no firm D call. Trimming took off 4 bases at V and 1 base at J, with 12 bases between the two ends. The CDR3 is made up of 14 amino acids. CDR1 and CDR2 from the germline V gene are SGHDT and YYEEEE. The CDR3 sequence is CASSATLVSYEQYF. CDR3 nucleotides: TGTGCCAGCAGCGCCACCCTTGTATCCTACGAGCAGTACTTC.

This clone was counted between two and nine times. This sequence joins TRBV9 and TRBJ2-7; 7 nucleotides match TRBD2. V was pared by 4 bases and J by 4 bases, with 11 bases of the junction left unmatched. The CDR3 is made up of 15 amino acids. CDR1 and CDR2 from the germline V gene are SGDLS and YYNGEE. The CDR3 spells CASSSAPGGIYEQYF. Here the CDR3 DNA reads TGTGCCAGCAGCTCAGCTCCGGGAGGCATATACGAGCAGTACTTC.

The chain is built from TRBV7-3 and TRBJ2-3; no clear D gene. The CDR3 sequence is 13 residues long. CDR1 and CDR2 (germline): SGHTA, FQGTGA. V lost 1 base to trimming and J lost 5 bases, with 7 bases between them. In DNA, the CDR3 is TGTGCCAGCAGCTTAAATTGGGGAGATACGCAGTATTTT. Its protein is CASSLNWGDTQYF.

The chain couples TRBV7-9 to TRBJ2-3, with 7 bases aligning to TRBD2. The J segment lost 6 bases and the V segment lost 2 bases, leaving 8 bases of the junction unmatched. The CDR3 sequence is 15 residues long. The germline CDR1 and CDR2 sequences are SEHNR and FQNEAQ (reference sequence). Here the CDR3 reads CASSLLAVLGDTQYF. The CDR3, as DNA: TGTGCCAGCAGCTTACTAGCGGTATTGGGCGATACGCAGTATTTT.

The gene calls are TRBV10-3 and TRBJ2-7; the D is unclear. CDR1 and CDR2 (germline): ENHRY, SYGVKD. With 3 bases removed from V and 4 bases from J, the gap between germline ends came to 7 bases. The CDR3 runs to 12 residues. CDR3 residues: CAISDKGYEQYF. The CDR3 bases are TGTGCCATCAGTGACAAGGGTTACGAGCAGTACTTC.

This clone has only a few counts. J is TRBJ1-2 and V is TRBV6-1; 9 bases agree with TRBD1. Trimming removed 6 bases from V and 5 bases from J; junction bases left unmatched: 7. Germline values: CDR1 MNHNS, CDR2 SASEGT. CDR3 size: 14 residues. The CDR3 nucleotides are TGTGCCAGCAGCAGGGACAGGGTTAATTATGGCTACACCTTC. Translation: CASSRDRVNYGYTF.

The chain employs TRBV5-1 and TRBJ1-2; D is possibly TRBD1 (6 bases). The CDR3 has 15 residues. Between the trimmed V and J ends, which lost 0 bases and 5 bases, there was a span of 14 bases. Germline-derived CDR1 and CDR2 are SGHRS and YFSETQ. The CDR3 sequence: CASSLVGGAEYGYTF. For the CDR3, the DNA is TGCGCCAGCAGCTTGGTGGGGGGCGCAGAGTATGGCTACACCTTC.

The chain recombines TRBV6-5 with TRBJ1-1, with TRBD1 matching over 11 bases. The V and J ends lost 2 bases and 6 bases, in that order; junction bases with no gene match: 5. The CDR3 spans 15 residues. CDR1 and CDR2 (germline): MNHEY, SVGAGI. The CDR3 sequence is CASSYPGQGAAEAFF. CDR3 coding DNA: TGTGCCAGCAGTTACCCCGGACAGGGGGCAGCTGAAGCTTTCTTT.

The chain employs TRBV18 and TRBJ2-4; D is tentatively TRBD1 or TRBD2 (5 bases each). V gave up 2 bases and J gave up 0 bases, with 14 bases separating them. The CDR3 length is 17 residues. Germline loops: CDR1 KGHSH, CDR2 LQKENI. CDR3 in DNA: TGTGCCAGCTCACCAATCGAGGGACCCCTAGCCAAAAACATTCAGTACTTC. Translating gives CASSPIEGPLAKNIQYF.

The chain links TRBV4-2 to TRBJ2-7; 10 nucleotides align to TRBD1. CDR3 length equals 19 residues. CDR1 and CDR2 from the germline V gene are LGHNA and YNFKEQ. J was trimmed by 6 bases and V by 3 bases; bases with no gene match: 20. CDR3 protein: CASSQVSGTGESGGPEQYF. CDR3 nucleotide sequence: TGTGCCAGCAGCCAGGTATCCGGGACAGGGGAATCGGGGGGGCCCGAGCAGTACTTC.

This chain uses TRBV6-9 with TRBJ2-7, with a tentative D call TRBD1 (5 bases). The V end lost 6 bases, the J end lost 1 base, and 19 bases lay between the germline ends. Per the germline V gene, CDR1 is MNHGY and CDR2 is SVAAGI. The CDR3 is 16 residues long. The chain's CDR3 is CASSRRSGRMSYEQYF. DNA of the CDR3: TGTGCCAGCAGCCGTCGGTCAGGGCGGATGTCCTACGAGCAGTACTTC.

This chain links TRBV20-1 with TRBJ2-7; the D is unclear. The V and J ends lost 8 bases and 0 bases respectively, with 8 bases between them. This CDR3 region has 11 residues. Germline lookup yields CDR1 DFQATT and CDR2 SNEGSKA (reference sequence). This chain's CDR3 is CSFYSSYEQYF. The CDR3 coding sequence is TGCAGTTTCTATAGCTCCTACGAGCAGTACTTC.

This clone was observed many times. The chain links TRBV6-5 to TRBJ2-1, with 11 bases aligning to TRBD2. With V trimmed by 2 bases and J by 5 bases, 2 bases remained unmatched. The CDR3 contains 15 residues. Germline lookup yields CDR1 MNHEY and CDR2 SVGAGI. CDR3: CASSYMGLADNEQFF. Here the CDR3 DNA reads TGTGCCAGCAGTTACATGGGACTAGCGGACAATGAGCAGTTCTTC.

V usage is TRBV19 and J usage is TRBJ1-1; D unclear. The CDR3 consists of 14 residues. Germline CDR1 is LNHDA and CDR2 is SQIVND (reference sequence). Trimming stripped 6 bases from V and 0 bases from J, with 11 bases between. The CDR3 spells CASSPIRLNTEAFF. CDR3 nucleotides: TGTGCCAGTAGCCCAATCCGGCTGAACACTGAAGCTTTCTTT.